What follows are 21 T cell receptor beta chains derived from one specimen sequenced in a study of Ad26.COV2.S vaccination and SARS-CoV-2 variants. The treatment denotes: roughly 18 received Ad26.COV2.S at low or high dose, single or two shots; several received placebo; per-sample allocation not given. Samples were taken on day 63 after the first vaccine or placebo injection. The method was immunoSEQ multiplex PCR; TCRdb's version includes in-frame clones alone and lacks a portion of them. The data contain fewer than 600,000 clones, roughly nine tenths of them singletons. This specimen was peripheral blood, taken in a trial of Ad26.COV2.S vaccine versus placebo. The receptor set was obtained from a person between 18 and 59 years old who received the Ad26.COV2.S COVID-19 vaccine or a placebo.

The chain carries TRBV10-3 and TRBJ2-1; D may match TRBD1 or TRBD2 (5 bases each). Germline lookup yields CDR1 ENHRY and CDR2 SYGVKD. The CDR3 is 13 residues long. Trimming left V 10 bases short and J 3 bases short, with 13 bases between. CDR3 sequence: CATSDTSYNEQFF. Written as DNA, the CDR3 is TGTGCCACATCGGACACTAGCTACAATGAGCAGTTCTTC.

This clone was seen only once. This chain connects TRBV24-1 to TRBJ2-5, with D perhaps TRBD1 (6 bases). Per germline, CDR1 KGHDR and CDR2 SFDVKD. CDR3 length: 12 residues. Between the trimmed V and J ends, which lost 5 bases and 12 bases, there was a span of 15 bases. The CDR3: CATSGSWTVKYF. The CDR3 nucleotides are TGTGCCACCAGTGGTAGCTGGACAGTTAAGTACTTC.

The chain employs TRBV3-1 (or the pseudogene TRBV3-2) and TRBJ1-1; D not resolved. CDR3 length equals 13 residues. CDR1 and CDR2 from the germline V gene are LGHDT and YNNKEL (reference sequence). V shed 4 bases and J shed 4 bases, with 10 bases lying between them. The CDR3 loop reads CASSLAVGTEAFF. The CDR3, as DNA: TGTGCCAGCAGCCTAGCGGTCGGCACTGAAGCTTTCTTT.

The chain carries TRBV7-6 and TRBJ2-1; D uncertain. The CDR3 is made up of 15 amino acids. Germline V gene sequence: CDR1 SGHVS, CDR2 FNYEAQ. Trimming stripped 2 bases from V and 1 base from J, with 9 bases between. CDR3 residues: CASSLRGRSYNEQFF. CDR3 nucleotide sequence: TGTGCCAGCAGCTTAAGAGGCAGGTCCTACAATGAGCAGTTCTTC. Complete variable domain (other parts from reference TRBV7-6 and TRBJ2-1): GAGVSQSPRYKVTKRGQDVALRCDPISGHVSLYWYRQALGQGPEFLTYFNYEAQQDKSGLPNDRFSAERPEGSISTLTIQRTEQRDSAMYRCASSLRGRSYNEQFFGPGTRLTVL.

The CDR3 DNA reads TGTGCCAGCTCACCGGGACAGGGGGGTCGAGCCTACGAGCAGTACTTC. This codes for CASSPGQGGRAYEQYF. The genes are TRBV18 and TRBJ2-7, with 11 bases identical to TRBD1. Germline V gene data show CDR1 as KGHSH and CDR2 as LQKENI. V lost 3 bases, J lost 2 bases, and 6 bases stayed unmatched. The CDR3 is 16 amino acids.

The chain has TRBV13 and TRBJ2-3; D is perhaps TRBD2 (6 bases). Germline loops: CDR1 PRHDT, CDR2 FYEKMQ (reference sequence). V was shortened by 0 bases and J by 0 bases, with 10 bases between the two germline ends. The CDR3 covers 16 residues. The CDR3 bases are TGTGCCAGCAGCTTAGGTACTAGCAGCAGCACAGATACGCAGTATTTT. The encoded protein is CASSLGTSSSTDTQYF. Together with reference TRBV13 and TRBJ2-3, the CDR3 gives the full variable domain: AAGVIQSPRHLIKEKRETATLKCYPIPRHDTVYWYQQGPGQDPQFLISFYEKMQSDKGSIPDRFSAQQFSDYHSELNMSSLELGDSALYFCASSLGTSSSTDTQYFGPGTRLTVL.

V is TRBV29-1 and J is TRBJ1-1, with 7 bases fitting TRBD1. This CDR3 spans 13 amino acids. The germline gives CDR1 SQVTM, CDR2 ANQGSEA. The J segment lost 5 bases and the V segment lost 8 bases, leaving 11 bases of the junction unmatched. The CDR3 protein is CSSDRATHTEAFF. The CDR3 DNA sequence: TGCAGCAGCGACAGGGCTACGCATACTGAAGCTTTCTTT.

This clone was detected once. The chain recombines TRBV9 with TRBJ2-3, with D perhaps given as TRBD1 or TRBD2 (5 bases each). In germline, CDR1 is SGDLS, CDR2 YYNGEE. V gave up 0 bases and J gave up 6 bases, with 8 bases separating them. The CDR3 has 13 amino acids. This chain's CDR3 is CASSVGGLDTQYF. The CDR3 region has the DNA TGTGCCAGCAGCGTAGGGGGGTTGGATACGCAGTATTTT.

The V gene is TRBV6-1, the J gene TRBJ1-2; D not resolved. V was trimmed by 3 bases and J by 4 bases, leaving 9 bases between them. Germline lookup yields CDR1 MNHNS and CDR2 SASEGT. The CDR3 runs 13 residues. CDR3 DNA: TGTGCCAGCAGTGAGTCTGGGAGCTATGGCTACACCTTC. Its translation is CASSESGSYGYTF.

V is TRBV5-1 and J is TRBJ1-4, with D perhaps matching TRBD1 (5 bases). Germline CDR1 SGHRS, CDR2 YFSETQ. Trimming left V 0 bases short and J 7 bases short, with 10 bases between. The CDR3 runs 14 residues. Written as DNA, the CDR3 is TGCGCCAGCAGCTTGGCAGGGAGAGGTGAAAAACTGTTTTTT. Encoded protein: CASSLAGRGEKLFF.

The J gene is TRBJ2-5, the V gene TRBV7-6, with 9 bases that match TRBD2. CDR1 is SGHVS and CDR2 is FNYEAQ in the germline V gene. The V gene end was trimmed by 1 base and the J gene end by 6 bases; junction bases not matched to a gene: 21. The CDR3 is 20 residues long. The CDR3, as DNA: TGTGCCAGCAGCTTAGATAGTTTCGGGGGACTAGCTGGGTTCGTGAAGACCCAGTACTTC. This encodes CASSLDSFGGLAGFVKTQYF.

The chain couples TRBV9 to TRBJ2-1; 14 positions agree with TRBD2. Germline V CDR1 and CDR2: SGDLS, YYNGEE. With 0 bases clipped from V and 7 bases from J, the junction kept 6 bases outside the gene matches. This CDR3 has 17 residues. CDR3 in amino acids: CASSVAVGTSGSNEQFF. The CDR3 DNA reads TGTGCCAGCAGCGTAGCTGTCGGGACTAGCGGGAGTAATGAGCAGTTCTTC.

The CDR3 spells CASSHGTVYEQYF. The CDR3 coding sequence is TGCGCCAGCAGCCATGGGACAGTCTACGAGCAGTACTTC. The chain joins TRBV5-1 to TRBJ2-7, with 7 bases matching TRBD1. Germline V gives CDR1 SGHRS, CDR2 YFSETQ. This CDR3 has 13 amino acids. After removal of 4 bases from V and 3 bases from J, the junction contained 4 bases not matched to a gene. The full variable domain, completed using reference TRBV5-1 and TRBJ2-7, is KAGVTQTPRYLIKTRGQQVTLSCSPISGHRSVSWYQQTPGQGLQFLFEYFSETQRNKGNFPGRFSGRQFSNSRSEMNVSTLELGDSALYLCASSHGTVYEQYFGPGTRLTVT.

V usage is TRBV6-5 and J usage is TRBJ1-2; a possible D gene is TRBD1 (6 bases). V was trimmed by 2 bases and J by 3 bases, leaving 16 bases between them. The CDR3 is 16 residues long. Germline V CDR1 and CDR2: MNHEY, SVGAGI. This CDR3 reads CASSYLATGSYYGYTF. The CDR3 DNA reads TGTGCCAGCAGTTACCTTGCTACAGGGAGCTACTATGGCTACACCTTC.

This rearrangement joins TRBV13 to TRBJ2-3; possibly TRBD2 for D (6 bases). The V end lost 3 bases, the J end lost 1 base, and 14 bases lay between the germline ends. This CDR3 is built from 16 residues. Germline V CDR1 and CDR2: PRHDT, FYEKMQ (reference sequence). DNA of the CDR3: TGTGCCAGCAGCTTCGGGGTATTAGCGGGCACAGATACGCAGTATTTT. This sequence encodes CASSFGVLAGTDTQYF.

The CDR3 reads CASSQDGRGGNQPQHF. The CDR3 nucleotides read TGCGCCAGCAGCCAAGATGGAAGGGGAGGCAATCAGCCCCAGCATTTT. The genes are TRBV4-1 and TRBJ1-5; tentatively, D is TRBD1 (5 bases). Trimming removed 0 bases at V and 2 bases at J, with 11 bases between. Germline V gene lookup returns CDR1 MGHRA and CDR2 YSYEKL. The CDR3 has 16 residues.

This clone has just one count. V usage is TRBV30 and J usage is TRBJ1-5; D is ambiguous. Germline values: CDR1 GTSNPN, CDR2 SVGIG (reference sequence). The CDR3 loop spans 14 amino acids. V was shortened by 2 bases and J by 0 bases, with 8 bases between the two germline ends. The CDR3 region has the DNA TGTGCCTGGAGTTCACAGATTAGCAATCAGCCCCAGCATTTT. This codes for CAWSSQISNQPQHF.

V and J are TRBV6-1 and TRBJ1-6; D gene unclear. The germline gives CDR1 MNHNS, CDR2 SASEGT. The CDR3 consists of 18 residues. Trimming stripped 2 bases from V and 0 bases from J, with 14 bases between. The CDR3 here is CASSELRSWDSYNSPLHF. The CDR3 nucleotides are TGTGCCAGCAGTGAACTGCGGTCTTGGGACTCCTATAATTCACCCCTCCACTTT.

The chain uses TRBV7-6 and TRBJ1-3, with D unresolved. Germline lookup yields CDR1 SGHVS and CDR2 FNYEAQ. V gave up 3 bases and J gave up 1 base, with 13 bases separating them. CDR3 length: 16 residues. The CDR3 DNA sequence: TGTGCCAGCAGCTTCGGCCGACGGGAATCTGGAAACACCATATATTTT. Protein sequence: CASSFGRRESGNTIYF.

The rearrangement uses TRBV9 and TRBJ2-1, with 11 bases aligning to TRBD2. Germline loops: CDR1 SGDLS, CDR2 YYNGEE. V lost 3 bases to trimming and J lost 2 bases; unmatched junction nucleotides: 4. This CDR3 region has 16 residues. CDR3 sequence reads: CASSGRLAGPYNEQFF. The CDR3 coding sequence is TGTGCCAGCAGCGGGAGACTAGCGGGGCCCTACAATGAGCAGTTCTTC.

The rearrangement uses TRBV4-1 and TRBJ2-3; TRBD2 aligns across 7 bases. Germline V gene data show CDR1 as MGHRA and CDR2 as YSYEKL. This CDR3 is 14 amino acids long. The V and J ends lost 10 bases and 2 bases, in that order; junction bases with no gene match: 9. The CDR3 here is CATRSRGVTDTQYF. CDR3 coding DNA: TGCGCCACCCGAAGTCGGGGGGTCACAGATACGCAGTATTTT.